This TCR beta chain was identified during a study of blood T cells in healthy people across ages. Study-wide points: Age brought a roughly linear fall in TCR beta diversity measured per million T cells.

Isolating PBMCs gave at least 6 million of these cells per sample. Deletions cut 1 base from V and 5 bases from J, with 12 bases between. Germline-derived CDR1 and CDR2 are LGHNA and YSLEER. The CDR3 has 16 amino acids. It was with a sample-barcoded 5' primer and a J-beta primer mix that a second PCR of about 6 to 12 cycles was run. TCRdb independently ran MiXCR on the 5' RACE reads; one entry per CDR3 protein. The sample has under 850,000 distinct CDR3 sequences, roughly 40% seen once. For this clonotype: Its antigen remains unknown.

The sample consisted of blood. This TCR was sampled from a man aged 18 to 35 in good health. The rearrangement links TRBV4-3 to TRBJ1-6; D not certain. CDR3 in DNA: TGCGCCAGCAGCCAAGCTATGGCAGGCCATAATTCACCCCTCCACTTT. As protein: CASSQAMAGHNSPLHF.